The rows below give T cell receptor beta chains drawn from one sample of a study of shared clonotypes between healthy human individuals. Clones were sequenced by immunoSEQ multiplex PCR, and TCRdb holds only the in-frame ones, with some missing. Of more than 550,000 clones in the sample, around 77% were seen once. The sample taken for sequencing was memory CD4+ T cells sorted from blood. The receptors shown here come from a woman in her twenties or thirties in good health. Both conserved end residues are part of each CDR3. Each record gives: J gene, clone size, V gene, D gene, CDR3 protein, CDR3 DNA. D genes are given only for firm matches. The size entry is marked missing in some rows and otherwise reads once, few, many or a size class.

J: TRBJ2-1; size: -; V: TRBV5-5; D: TRBD2; CDR3: CASSFGTSGNLEQFF; DNA: TGTGCCAGCAGCTTTGGGACTAGCGGGAACCTAGAGCAGTTCTTC
J: TRBJ1-2; size: -; V: TRBV4-1; D: -; CDR3: CASSQDRGDGANYGYTF; DNA: TGCGCCAGCAGCCAAGATCGGGGGGACGGGGCTAACTATGGCTACACCTTC
J: TRBJ2-7; size: -; V: TRBV11-2; D: TRBD2; CDR3: CASSPRVLAGEPYEQYF; DNA: TGTGCCAGCAGCCCGAGGGTGTTGGCGGGGGAGCCCTACGAGCAGTACTTC
J: TRBJ2-5; size: -; V: TRBV5-5; D: TRBD1; CDR3: CASSHVDRRPEAQYF; DNA: TGTGCCAGCAGCCACGTGGACAGGAGGCCCGAGGCCCAGTACTTC
J: TRBJ2-7; size: -; V: TRBV7-3; D: TRBD1; CDR3: CASSPRTGGYEQYF; DNA: TGTGCCAGCAGCCCCCGGACAGGGGGCTACGAGCAGTACTTC
J: TRBJ1-4; size: once; V: TRBV30; D: TRBD1; CDR3: CASGQRPLFEKLFF; DNA: TGTGCCTCGGGACAGCGACCACTATTTGAAAAACTGTTTTTT
J: TRBJ2-5; size: -; V: TRBV2; D: -; CDR3: CARGASGTKETQYF; DNA: TGTGCCAGGGGGGCTAGCGGTACAAAAGAGACCCAGTACTTC
J: TRBJ1-5; size: -; V: TRBV23-1; D: -; CDR3: CASSQFPGGAGSNQPQHF; DNA: TGCGCCAGCAGTCAGTTCCCGGGAGGGGCAGGGAGCAATCAGCCCCAGCATTTT
J: TRBJ2-7; size: once; V: TRBV7-9; D: TRBD1; CDR3: CASSSRTGSSYEQYF; DNA: TGTGCCAGCAGCTCACGGACAGGGAGCTCCTACGAGCAGTACTTC
J: TRBJ2-7; size: few; V: TRBV1; D: -; CDR3: CTSSQPKDREDQRGHLGRTCEQYF; DNA: TGCACCAGCAGCCAACCGAAGGACAGGGAGGACCAGCGCGGACATCTTGGGCGTACTTGCGAGCAGTACTTC
J: TRBJ2-3; size: -; V: TRBV7-9; D: -; CDR3: CASRVQASTDTQYF; DNA: TGTGCCAGCAGGGTCCAAGCTAGCACAGATACGCAGTATTTT
J: TRBJ2-2; size: few; V: TRBV4-2; D: TRBD2; CDR3: CASGAIAGVNTGELFF; DNA: TGTGCCAGCGGCGCTATAGCGGGGGTCAACACCGGGGAGCTGTTTTTT
J: TRBJ1-1; size: few; V: TRBV5-1; D: -; CDR3: CASSPLGQRVGTEAFF; DNA: TGCGCCAGCAGCCCACTTGGACAGCGCGTTGGCACTGAAGCTTTCTTT
J: TRBJ2-1; size: -; V: TRBV9; D: TRBD2; CDR3: CASSVSGTNNEQFF; DNA: TGTGCCAGCAGCGTTAGCGGGACCAACAATGAGCAGTTCTTC
J: TRBJ2-5; size: -; V: TRBV27; D: -; CDR3: CASSRGSSETQYF; DNA: TGTGCCAGCAGTCGTGGTAGCTCAGAGACCCAGTACTTC
J: TRBJ1-1; size: -; V: TRBV21-1; D: -; CDR3: CASSLPGQCYTEAFF; DNA: TGTGCCAGCAGCTTACCGGGACAGTGTTACACTGAAGCTTTCTTT
J: TRBJ2-7; size: -; V: TRBV7-2; D: -; CDR3: CASSFFEQGHYEQYF; DNA: TGTGCCAGCAGCTTCTTCGAACAGGGACACTACGAGCAGTACTTC
J: TRBJ2-3; size: -; V: TRBV6-5; D: -; CDR3: CASSLTGSTDTQYF; DNA: TGTGCCAGCAGTCTTACAGGGAGCACAGATACGCAGTATTTT
J: TRBJ1-5; size: -; V: TRBV19; D: -; CDR3: CASSIAGQAPNQPQHF; DNA: TGTGCCAGTAGTATAGCAGGCCAAGCGCCCAATCAGCCCCAGCATTTT
J: TRBJ2-7; size: -; V: TRBV5-1; D: TRBD1; CDR3: CASRVQTGFYEQYF; DNA: TGCGCCAGCAGAGTACAGACAGGGTTTTACGAGCAGTACTTC
J: TRBJ2-3; size: -; V: TRBV19; D: TRBD2; CDR3: CASSRGTTSGRTDTQYF; DNA: TGTGCCAGTAGTCGGGGAACAACTAGCGGGAGGACAGATACGCAGTATTTT
J: TRBJ2-2; size: few; V: TRBV11-2; D: -; CDR3: CASRPEALALNTGELFF; DNA: TGTGCCAGCAGACCTGAAGCCCTGGCGCTGAACACCGGGGAGCTGTTTTTT
J: TRBJ1-5; size: once; V: TRBV6-5; D: -; CDR3: CASSPQPTGLQPQHF; DNA: TGTGCCAGCAGTCCCCAGCCAACAGGGCTCCAGCCCCAGCATTTT
J: TRBJ2-2; size: -; V: TRBV5-1; D: -; CDR3: CASSLEGHLRGGELFF; DNA: TGCGCCAGCAGCTTGGAGGGTCATCTACGGGGCGGGGAGCTGTTTTTT
J: TRBJ1-5; size: -; V: TRBV25-1; D: -; CDR3: CASRTSDQPQHF; DNA: TGTGCCAGCAGAACGTCTGATCAGCCCCAGCATTTT
J: TRBJ2-7; size: few; V: TRBV28; D: TRBD1; CDR3: CASSPPGQGPQEQYF; DNA: TGTGCCAGCAGCCCCCCGGGACAGGGACCTCAGGAGCAGTACTTC
J: TRBJ2-7; size: few; V: TRBV6-5; D: TRBD2; CDR3: CASRSAGTRAREQYF; DNA: TGTGCCAGCAGATCGGCCGGGACTAGGGCCCGCGAGCAGTACTTC
J: TRBJ2-5; size: -; V: TRBV5-4; D: TRBD1; CDR3: CASSLGGVETQYF; DNA: TGTGCCAGCAGCTTAGGGGGCGTGGAGACCCAGTACTTC
J: TRBJ2-2; size: -; V: TRBV4-1; D: -; CDR3: CASSQSPFAAANTGELFF; DNA: TGCGCCAGCAGCCAATCCCCCTTTGCAGCCGCAAACACCGGGGAGCTGTTTTTT
J: TRBJ2-1; size: -; V: TRBV11-2; D: TRBD2; CDR3: CASSASLAGGYNEQFF; DNA: TGTGCCAGCAGCGCCTCGCTAGCGGGAGGGTACAATGAGCAGTTCTTC
J: TRBJ2-7; size: -; V: TRBV7-2; D: -; CDR3: CASSLGGSASSSYEQYF; DNA: TGTGCCAGCAGCTTAGGGGGGTCAGCGTCAAGCTCCTACGAGCAGTACTTC
J: TRBJ2-1; size: -; V: TRBV27; D: -; CDR3: CASNNHIVVREQFF; DNA: TGTGCCAGCAACAACCACATAGTCGTACGGGAGCAGTTCTTC
J: TRBJ1-1; size: -; V: TRBV13; D: -; CDR3: CASSPRKVRNTEAFF; DNA: TGTGCCAGCAGCCCCAGAAAGGTCAGGAACACTGAAGCTTTCTTT
J: TRBJ2-1; size: -; V: TRBV19; D: TRBD2; CDR3: CASSIRKSPETSLLNEQFF; DNA: TGTGCCAGTAGTATCCGAAAGTCGCCGGAGACTAGCCTATTGAATGAGCAGTTCTTC
J: TRBJ2-1; size: many; V: TRBV27; D: TRBD2; CDR3: CASTLSSGRATYNEQFF; DNA: TGTGCCAGCACCCTCTCTAGCGGGAGGGCCACCTACAATGAGCAGTTCTTC
J: TRBJ2-3; size: -; V: TRBV27; D: -; CDR3: CASSLNDDTQYF; DNA: TGTGCCAGCAGTTTGAATGATGATACGCAGTATTTT
J: TRBJ2-7; size: -; V: TRBV28; D: TRBD2; CDR3: CASKRGGTSGPYEQYF; DNA: TGTGCCAGCAAAAGGGGCGGGACTAGCGGACCCTACGAGCAGTACTTC
J: TRBJ2-1; size: -; V: TRBV6-1; D: -; CDR3: CASKGDPSSYNEQFF; DNA: TGTGCCAGCAAGGGGGACCCCAGCTCCTACAATGAGCAGTTCTTC
J: TRBJ1-4; size: -; V: TRBV19; D: -; CDR3: CASSMKIFNEKLFF; DNA: TGTGCCAGTAGTATGAAGATCTTCAATGAAAAACTGTTTTTT